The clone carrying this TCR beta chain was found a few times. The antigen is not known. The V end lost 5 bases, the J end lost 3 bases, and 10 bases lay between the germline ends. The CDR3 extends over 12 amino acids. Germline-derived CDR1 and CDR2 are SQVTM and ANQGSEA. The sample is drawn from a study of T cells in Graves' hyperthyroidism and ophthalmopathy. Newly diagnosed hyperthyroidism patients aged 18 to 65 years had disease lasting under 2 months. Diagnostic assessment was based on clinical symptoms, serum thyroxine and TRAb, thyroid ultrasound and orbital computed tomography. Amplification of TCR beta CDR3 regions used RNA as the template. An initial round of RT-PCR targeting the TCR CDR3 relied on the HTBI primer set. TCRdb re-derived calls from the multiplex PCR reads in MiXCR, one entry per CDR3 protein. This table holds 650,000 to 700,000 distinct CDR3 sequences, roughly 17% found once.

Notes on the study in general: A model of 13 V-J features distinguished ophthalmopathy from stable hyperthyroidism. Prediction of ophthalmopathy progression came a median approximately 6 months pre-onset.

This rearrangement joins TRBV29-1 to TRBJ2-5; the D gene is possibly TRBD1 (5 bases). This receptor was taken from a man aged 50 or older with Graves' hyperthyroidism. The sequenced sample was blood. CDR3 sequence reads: CSVSRQKETQYF. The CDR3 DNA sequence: TGCAGCGTTTCCAGACAGAAAGAGACCCAGTACTTC.